The 20 T cell receptor beta chains in this list originate from one sample, sequenced in a study of T cell responses to AZD1222 COVID-19 vaccine. Only in-frame clones appear in the TCRdb table, and some are missing; sequencing was by immunoSEQ multiplex PCR. This repertoire shows 120,000 or so clones, approximately 90% found once; its top ten account for roughly 11%. Sequenced here: peripheral blood, sampled on day 0 of MenACWY control vaccination. The receptors stem from an adult in good health.

The gene calls are TRBV5-4 and TRBJ1-1; no firm D call. Trimming took off 0 bases at V and 4 bases at J, with 13 bases between the two ends. The CDR3 totals 15 residues. Germline V CDR1 and CDR2: SGHNT, YYREEE (reference sequence). CDR3 DNA: TGTGCCAGCAGCTTGGATACTGATGAAATCACTGAAGCTTTCTTT. Translating it yields CASSLDTDEITEAFF.

The rearrangement links TRBV4-3 to TRBJ1-1, with D possibly matching TRBD1 (5 bases). The CDR3 runs to 13 residues. Germline CDR1 is LGHNA and CDR2 is YSLEER. V was shortened by 0 bases and J by 6 bases, with 8 bases between the two germline ends. The CDR3 nucleotides are TGCGCCAGCAGCCAAGAAGAGGGACCTGAAGCTTTCTTT. This codes for CASSQEEGPEAFF.

The CDR3 sequence is CASSFQQNIQYF. DNA for the CDR3: TGTGCCAGCAGTTTCCAACAAAACATTCAGTACTTC. The gene calls are TRBV12-3 or TRBV12-4 and TRBJ2-4; D is unresolved. The V end was cut by 3 bases, the J end by 5 bases, with 5 bases between. There are 12 residues in the CDR3.

This sequence joins TRBV2 and TRBJ2-2, with D possibly being TRBD2 (6 bases). This CDR3 is 15 amino acids long. Between the trimmed V and J ends, which lost 3 bases and 2 bases, there was a span of 10 bases. Germline V gene lookup returns CDR1 SNHLY and CDR2 FYNNEI. The CDR3 protein is CASSDPGRNTGELFF. CDR3 nucleotides: TGTGCCAGCAGTGACCCCGGGAGAAACACCGGGGAGCTGTTTTTT.

The chain links TRBV5-1 to TRBJ1-1; 8 positions match TRBD1. V dropped 0 bases and J dropped 5; count of bases not matched to a gene: 3. CDR1 and CDR2 from the germline V gene are SGHRS and YFSETQ. The CDR3 covers 14 residues. The DNA of the CDR3 is TGCGCCAGCAGCTTGGCCGGACAGGGAACTGAAGCTTTCTTT. Protein sequence: CASSLAGQGTEAFF.

This chain uses TRBV6-5 with TRBJ1-5, with 10 bases lining up with TRBD1. Germline V gene sequence: CDR1 MNHEY, CDR2 SVGAGI. V lost 11 bases and J lost 4; bases outside the gene matches: 8. The CDR3 extends over 14 amino acids. The CDR3: CAPPGGQGNQPQHF. The DNA of the CDR3 is TGTGCCCCCCCTGGGGGACAGGGGAATCAGCCCCAGCATTTT.

The genes are TRBV21-1 and TRBJ2-1; the tabulated D call, TRBD2, remains unverified against the DNA. TRBV21-1 is given as a pseudogene. The CDR3 runs to 17 residues. CDR3: CASSKGGLACSRNEQFF. In DNA form, the CDR3 reads TGTGCCAGCAGCAAAGGAGGACTAGCGTGCAGCCGCAATGAGCAGTTCTTC.

Notes on this clone: A read error may produce the germline difference seen at one junction end. The CDR3 loop reads CAISGGTTGHEQYF. CDR3 in DNA: TGTGCCATTAGTGGGGGGACCACGGGACACGAGCAGTACTTC. The chain is built from TRBV10-3 and TRBJ2-7, with a possible D match to TRBD2 (6 bases). Looked up from germline, CDR1 is ENHRY and CDR2 is SYGVKD. This CDR3 comprises 14 residues.

This chain uses TRBV5-1 with TRBJ2-5, with TRBD2 identical over 10 bases. The CDR3 is made up of 16 amino acids. Germline V CDR1 and CDR2: SGHRS, YFSETQ. Trimming at V came to 4 bases and at J to 2 bases, leaving 8 bases not matched to a gene. Here the CDR3 DNA reads TGCGCCAGCAGCACCCTAGCGGGAGTGGGACAAGAGACCCAGTACTTC. It is translated as CASSTLAGVGQETQYF.

The gene calls are TRBV5-8 and TRBJ1-5; D is perhaps TRBD1 (5 bases). Germline V CDR1 and CDR2: SGHTS, YDEGEE. Trimming removed 0 bases from V and 0 bases from J, with 10 bases in between. The length of the CDR3 is 16 residues. Here the CDR3 reads CASSLGGADSNQPQHF. The DNA of the CDR3 is TGTGCCAGCAGCTTGGGCGGGGCCGATAGCAATCAGCCCCAGCATTTT.

V usage is TRBV7-2 and J usage is TRBJ2-2; D perhaps matches TRBD1 (7 bases). CDR1 SGHTA and CDR2 FQGNSA come from the germline V gene. V dropped 3 bases and J dropped 7 bases, with 15 bases sitting between them. The CDR3 has 15 amino acids. The CDR3 DNA reads TGTGCCAGCAGCTTTAGGCAGGGGGGAGGCGGGGAGCTGTTTTTT. Amino acids: CASSFRQGGGGELFF.

The chain links TRBV30 to TRBJ2-7; D gene unclear. V dropped 2 bases and J dropped 2 bases, with 13 bases sitting between them. Germline CDR1 GTSNPN, CDR2 SVGIG (reference sequence). The CDR3 totals 14 residues. CDR3 loop: CAWSRGPGPYEQYF. CDR3 DNA sequence: TGTGCCTGGAGTCGCGGACCCGGACCCTACGAGCAGTACTTC.

The CDR3 DNA follows: TGCAGCGTTGGGCCCGAGAATGGCTACACCTTC. It is translated as CSVGPENGYTF. The genes are TRBV29-1 and TRBJ1-2; D unclear. Trimming removed 4 bases from V and 6 bases from J, with 9 bases in between. CDR1 is SQVTM, CDR2 ANQGSEA, per germline. This CDR3 region has 11 residues.

This clone was counted a single time. The CDR3 nucleotides read TGTGCCAGCGGGCGTAGCGGGAGAGTTGAGCAGTACTTC. As protein: CASGRSGRVEQYF. The chain combines TRBV6-5 with TRBJ2-7, with 9 positions matching TRBD2. Germline V gene sequence: CDR1 MNHEY, CDR2 SVGAGI. CDR3 length: 13 residues. With 8 bases clipped from V and 7 bases from J, the junction kept 9 bases outside the gene matches.

The gene calls are TRBV4-2 and TRBJ2-3; D gene ambiguous. Between the trimmed V and J ends, which lost 0 bases and 1 base, there was a span of 14 bases. Germline V gene sequence: CDR1 LGHNA, CDR2 YNFKEQ. The CDR3 extends over 17 amino acids. The CDR3 sequence is CASSQEDLITGTDTQYF. As DNA, the CDR3 is TGTGCCAGCAGCCAAGAAGACTTAATCACGGGCACAGATACGCAGTATTTT.

The J gene is TRBJ1-1, the V gene TRBV27, with D tentatively TRBD1 (5 bases). Trimming took 5 bases from V and 3 from J, leaving 13 bases between them. Germline V gives CDR1 MNHEY, CDR2 SMNVEV (reference sequence). There are 14 residues in the CDR3. This CDR3 is CASSQTNRYTEAFF. The CDR3, as DNA: TGTGCCAGCAGTCAGACTAACAGGTACACTGAAGCTTTCTTT.

The J gene is TRBJ1-1, the V gene TRBV20-1; D unclear. Trimming stripped 6 bases from V and 0 bases from J, with 5 bases between. In germline, CDR1 is DFQATT, CDR2 SNEGSKA (reference sequence). The CDR3 spans 11 residues. The DNA for the CDR3 is TGCAGTGCCATTCTGAACACTGAAGCTTTCTTT. It specifies CSAILNTEAFF.

V usage is TRBV12-3 or TRBV12-4 and J usage is TRBJ2-1; perhaps TRBD2 as D (5 bases). CDR3 length: 13 residues. V was trimmed by 1 base and J by 7 bases, leaving 8 bases between them. The CDR3 coding sequence is TGTGCCAGCAGTTTAGGAGGGAGAAATGAGCAGTTCTTC. It codes for CASSLGGRNEQFF.

The genes are TRBV9 and TRBJ2-2; no firm D call. Germline V gene sequence: CDR1 SGDLS, CDR2 YYNGEE. This CDR3 region has 14 residues. V gave up 4 bases and J gave up 3 bases, with 10 bases separating them. CDR3 region: CASSPDTHTGELFF. Written as DNA, the CDR3 is TGTGCCAGCAGCCCTGACACGCACACCGGGGAGCTGTTTTTT.

CDR3 DNA sequence: TGTGCCAGCAGTTTAAAGGGTATAGCTGACTATGGCTACACCTTC. Its translation: CASSLKGIADYGYTF. V and J are TRBV27 and TRBJ1-2, with D hard to call. This CDR3 is built from 15 residues. CDR1 MNHEY and CDR2 SMNVEV come from the germline V gene (reference sequence). V was pared by 2 bases and J by 3 bases, with 13 bases between.